The T cell receptor (beta chain) under discussion was sequenced for a study of blood T cell repertoires in COVID-19. In the case of this clone: Other DNA sequences within the sample encode an identical CDR3.

Per the original data handling: Nucleated cell counts were estimated from reference gene primer amplification. The method was immunoSEQ multiplex PCR; TCRdb's version includes in-frame clones alone and lacks a portion of them. From that table come the V and J calls and clone size; the DNA was used to work out D and trimming. The data show some 200,000 clones, about four fifths seen once. Trimming cost V 5 bases and J 4 bases; bases outside gene matches: 5. The CDR3 is made up of 15 amino acids. Germline V gives CDR1 SGHTA, CDR2 FQGTGA. Clinical histories supplied by participants themselves formed the basis of cohort assignment.

This chain joins TRBV7-3 and TRBJ2-2, with 9 bases matching TRBD1. This TCR was recovered from a woman between 45 and 65 years old who had been exposed to COVID-19. The specimen was PBMCs or T cells enriched from blood (not recorded which). CDR3 amino acids: CASSPGTGSTGELFF. CDR3 DNA sequence: TGTGCCAGCAGCCCCGGGACAGGGAGCACCGGGGAGCTGTTTTTT.